This is a list of T cell receptor beta chains from one sample in a study of T cells in Graves' hyperthyroidism and ophthalmopathy. TCRdb called the multiplex PCR reads again in MiXCR, with one record for every CDR3 protein. The sample contains about 210,000 distinct CDR3 sequences, approximately 16% of which appear only once. Sequenced input: blood. The receptor set was obtained from a middle-aged man with Graves' hyperthyroidism. Both conserved end residues are part of each CDR3. Each record gives: clone size, D gene, J gene, V gene, CDR3 protein, CDR3 DNA. The D gene is left open where the match is weak. Clone size, where shown, is once, few, many, or a class for clones that have expanded.

.	.	TRBJ1-1	TRBV15	CATSPEGLDMNTEAFF	TGTGCCACCAGCCCAGAAGGCCTGGACATGAACACTGAAGCTTTCTTT
.	.	TRBJ2-6	TRBV6-1	CASSAGRSGANVLTF	TGTGCCAGCAGTGCAGGGCGCTCTGGGGCCAACGTCCTGACTTTC
many	.	TRBJ1-1	TRBV12-3/TRBV12-4	CASSLMAGRTEAFF	TGTGCCAGCAGTTTAATGGCGGGGAGGACTGAAGCTTTCTTT
few	.	TRBJ1-5	TRBV19	CASSSQTRNQPQHF	TGTGCCAGTAGTAGCCAGACTCGAAATCAGCCCCAGCATTTT
few	.	TRBJ2-2	TRBV5-6	CASSFQVALGDTGELFF	TGTGCCAGCAGCTTTCAGGTCGCCCTGGGTGACACCGGGGAGCTGTTTTTT
many	TRBD1	TRBJ2-5	TRBV5-1	CASSTGTGSIETQYF	TGCGCCAGCAGCACCGGGACAGGGAGTATAGAGACCCAGTACTTC
.	TRBD2	TRBJ2-3	TRBV4-3	CASSQDVSGGEDTQYF	TGCGCCAGCAGCCAAGATGTGAGCGGGGGGGAGGATACGCAGTATTTT
.	.	TRBJ1-6	TRBV7-2	CASSLETGFSPLHF	TGTGCCAGCAGCTTAGAGACAGGTTTTTCACCCCTCCACTTT
many	.	TRBJ2-7	TRBV9	CASSVDSGRYYEQYF	TGTGCCAGCAGCGTGGACAGCGGGCGCTACTACGAGCAGTACTTC
many	.	TRBJ1-1	TRBV18	CASSPSTGRTEAFF	TGTGCCAGCTCACCTAGCACAGGGCGCACTGAAGCTTTCTTT
.	TRBD1	TRBJ1-5	TRBV20-1	CSASGDRFDQPQHF	TGCAGTGCTTCCGGGGACAGGTTCGATCAGCCCCAGCATTTT
few	.	TRBJ1-4	TRBV28	CASSLTGIPEKLFF	TGTGCCAGCAGTTTGACGGGGATTCCTGAAAAACTGTTTTTT
few	TRBD2	TRBJ2-1	TRBV7-2	CASSPQSGAGSEQFF	TGTGCCAGCAGCCCACAGAGCGGGGCGGGCAGTGAGCAGTTCTTC
many	.	TRBJ2-2	TRBV9	CASSALTGGELFF	TGTGCCAGCAGCGCCTTAACAGGGGGGGAGCTGTTTTTT
.	.	TRBJ1-4	TRBV4-2	CASSHSPKDGEKLFF	TGTGCCAGCAGCCACAGCCCCAAAGACGGAGAAAAACTGTTTTTT
many	TRBD2	TRBJ2-1	TRBV9	CASSVVASGGLLEQFF	TGTGCCAGCAGCGTAGTAGCGAGCGGGGGGCTACTTGAGCAGTTCTTC
many	.	TRBJ1-1	TRBV19	CASSFGGVSYTEAFF	TGTGCCAGTAGTTTCGGTGGGGTCAGTTACACTGAAGCTTTCTTT
few	.	TRBJ1-2	TRBV20-1	CSAREPGLYGYTF	TGCAGTGCTAGAGAGCCGGGCCTCTATGGCTACACCTTC
.	.	TRBJ2-7	TRBV5-1	CASSLDLTYEQYF	TGCGCCAGCAGCTTGGATTTAACTTACGAGCAGTACTTC
few	.	TRBJ1-6	TRBV19	CASMPAGDSPLHF	TGTGCCAGTATGCCGGCAGGGGACTCACCCCTCCACTTT
.	.	TRBJ2-1	TRBV7-2	CASSRRERSEQFF	TGTGCCAGCAGCCGCCGGGAGCGCAGTGAGCAGTTCTTC
few	.	TRBJ2-3	TRBV9	CASSVGVGTQYF	TGTGCCAGCAGCGTAGGTGTGGGTACGCAGTATTTT
many	.	TRBJ1-6	TRBV5-1	CASSLGGNSPLHF	TGCGCCAGCAGCTTGGGGGGTAACTCACCCCTCCACTTT
many	.	TRBJ1-5	TRBV28	CASSNRVQPQHF	TGTGCCAGCAGCAATAGGGTTCAGCCCCAGCATTTT
many	.	TRBJ1-1	TRBV5-1	CASSLYRAINTEAFF	TGCGCCAGCAGCTTGTACAGGGCTATCAACACTGAAGCTTTCTTT
few	TRBD2	TRBJ2-1	TRBV19	CASSLYSGGTEQFF	TGTGCCAGTAGTTTGTATAGCGGGGGGACTGAGCAGTTCTTC
many	TRBD2	TRBJ2-5	TRBV5-1	CASSSSGGEETQYF	TGCGCCAGCAGCTCGAGCGGGGGGGAAGAGACCCAGTACTTC
.	.	TRBJ2-7	TRBV7-3	CASSPRAAGIGHEQYF	TGTGCCAGCAGCCCCCGGGCGGCAGGCATCGGCCACGAGCAGTACTTC
many	.	TRBJ1-5	TRBV12-3/TRBV12-4	CASSLAGRPWQPQHF	TGTGCCAGCAGTTTAGCTGGCAGGCCTTGGCAGCCCCAGCATTTT
many	.	TRBJ2-1	TRBV5-5	CASSLAGTPYNEQFF	TGTGCCAGCAGCTTGGCCGGGACACCCTACAATGAGCAGTTCTTC
many	.	TRBJ2-5	TRBV2	CASSPPRTRIETQYF	TGTGCCAGCAGCCCCCCCCGAACTCGGATCGAGACCCAGTACTTC
few	TRBD1	TRBJ1-1	TRBV19	CASSPTGTHTEAFF	TGTGCCAGTAGTCCGACAGGGACCCACACTGAAGCTTTCTTT
many	TRBD2	TRBJ2-3	TRBV12-3/TRBV12-4	CASNIGRLDTQYF	TGTGCCAGTAACATCGGGAGGTTGGATACGCAGTATTTT
many	TRBD2	TRBJ2-7	TRBV11-2	CASSLAAGAYEQYF	TGTGCCAGCAGCTTAGCCGCGGGGGCCTACGAGCAGTACTTC
.	TRBD1	TRBJ2-5	TRBV19	CASSRTGAETQYF	TGTGCCAGTAGTAGGACAGGGGCCGAGACCCAGTACTTC
few	TRBD2	TRBJ2-1	TRBV28	CASRRSGGIKHNEQFF	TGTGCCAGCAGACGTAGCGGGGGAATTAAACACAATGAGCAGTTCTTC
.	.	TRBJ2-4	TRBV7-3	CASSLSLGVGTKNIQYF	TGTGCCAGCAGCTTATCGCTCGGGGTCGGAACGAAAAACATTCAGTACTTC
few	.	TRBJ1-1	TRBV6-1	CASSETGMSPEAFF	TGTGCCAGCAGTGAAACAGGGATGTCTCCTGAAGCTTTCTTT
many	.	TRBJ2-7	TRBV6-2/TRBV6-3	CASSYSRQPQISYEQYF	TGTGCCAGCAGTTACTCGAGACAGCCCCAGATCTCCTACGAGCAGTACTTC
.	TRBD2	TRBJ2-7	TRBV20-1	CSARETSGTYEQYF	TGCAGTGCTAGAGAAACTAGCGGGACCTACGAGCAGTACTTC
many	TRBD1	TRBJ2-4	TRBV30	CAWGGQGGDIQYF	TGTGCCTGGGGAGGACAGGGGGGGGACATTCAGTACTTC
.	.	TRBJ1-1	TRBV5-6	CASSPAGVRDMNTEAFF	TGTGCCAGCAGCCCCGCCGGGGTAAGGGACATGAACACTGAAGCTTTCTTT
many	.	TRBJ1-4	TRBV2	CASSEMGPYGGKLFF	TGTGCCAGCAGTGAGATGGGCCCCTATGGTGGAAAACTGTTTTTT